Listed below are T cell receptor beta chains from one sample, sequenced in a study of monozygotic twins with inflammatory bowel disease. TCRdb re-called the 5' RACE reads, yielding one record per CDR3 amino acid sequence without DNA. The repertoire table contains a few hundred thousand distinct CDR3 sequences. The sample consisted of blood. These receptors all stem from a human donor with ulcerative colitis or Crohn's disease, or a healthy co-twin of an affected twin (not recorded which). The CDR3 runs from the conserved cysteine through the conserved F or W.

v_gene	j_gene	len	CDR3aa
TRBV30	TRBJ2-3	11	CALVSGSTQYF
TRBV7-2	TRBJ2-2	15	CASSPLGGVTGELFF
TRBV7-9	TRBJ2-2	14	CASSPGTHTGELFF
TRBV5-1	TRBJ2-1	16	CASSLPEGLANNEQFF
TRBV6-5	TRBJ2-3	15	CASTPTGEAGDTQYF
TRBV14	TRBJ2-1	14	CASSQRTSGNEQFF
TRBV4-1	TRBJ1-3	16	CASSQERRDSGNTIYF
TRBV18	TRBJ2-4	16	CASSPQGTLAKNIQYF
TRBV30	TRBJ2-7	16	CAWRRGKGSYLYEQYF
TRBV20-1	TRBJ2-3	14	CSARVRESADTQYF
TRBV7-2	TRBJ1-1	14	CASSLALRSGEAFF
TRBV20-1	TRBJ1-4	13	CSAFRGVREKLFF
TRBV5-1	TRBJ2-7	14	CASSWGQGAEEQYF
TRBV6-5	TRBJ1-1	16	CASSYSSTGRRPEAFF
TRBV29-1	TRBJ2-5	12	CSGGQFEETQYF
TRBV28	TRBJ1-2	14	CASREGAPNYGYTF
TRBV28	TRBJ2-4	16	CASSFWGPSGKNIQYF
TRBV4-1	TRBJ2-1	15	CASSQTPNLDNEQFF
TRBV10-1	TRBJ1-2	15	CASSDGRMPSYGYTF
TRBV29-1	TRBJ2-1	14	CSVAKGLRSDEQFF
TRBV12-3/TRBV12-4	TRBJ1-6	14	CASRSSPNNSPLHF
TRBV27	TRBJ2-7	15	CASSLRVGPPYEQYF
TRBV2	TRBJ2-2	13	CASSAPNTGELFF
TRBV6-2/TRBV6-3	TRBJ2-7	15	CASSRMGLAEYEQYF
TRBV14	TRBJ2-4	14	CASSHRTAKNIQYF
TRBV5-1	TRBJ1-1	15	CASSLATGAYTEAFF
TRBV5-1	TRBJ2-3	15	CASSPDRSNTDTQYF
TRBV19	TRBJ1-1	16	CASSPRQGPMNTEAFF
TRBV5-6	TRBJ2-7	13	CASSVTGTVEQYF
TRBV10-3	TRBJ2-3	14	CAISYSGSTDTQYF
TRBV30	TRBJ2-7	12	CAWSSGRYEQYF
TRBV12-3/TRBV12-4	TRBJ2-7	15	CASTKGGLAGSGQYF
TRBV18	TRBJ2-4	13	CASSRERTDIQYF
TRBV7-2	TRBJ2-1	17	CASSLQLAGGRLGEQFF
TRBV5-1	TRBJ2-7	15	CASSLDRGMVYEQYF
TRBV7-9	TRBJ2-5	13	CASSFTALETQYF
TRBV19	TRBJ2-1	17	CASSMIAGVSRNNEQFF
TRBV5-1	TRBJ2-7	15	CASSFDNRGFYEQYF
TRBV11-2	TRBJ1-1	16	CASSLADRRMNTEAFF
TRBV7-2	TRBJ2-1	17	CASSFPRGMGSYNEQFF
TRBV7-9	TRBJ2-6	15	CASSLRLSGANVLTF